This T cell receptor (beta chain) was identified during a study of CD8 T cells in ankylosing spondylitis. TCRdb re-analysed the 5' RACE reads in MiXCR, keeping a single row per CDR3 protein. This sample has roughly 180,000 distinct CDR3 sequences, with 10% to 15% found just once. The germline gives CDR1 DFQATT, CDR2 SNEGSKA (reference sequence). The CDR3 spans 14 residues. V lost 1 base and J 0 bases, leaving 7 bases between the germline ends. The chain carries TRBV20-1 and TRBJ2-1; D is possibly TRBD2 (5 bases). Sequenced: blood, either unsorted or a sorted T cell fraction (not recorded which). This receptor was obtained from a female donor with ankylosing spondylitis or in good health (not recorded which). The CDR3 DNA reads as TGCAGTGCTAGAGTAAGCGGCTCCTACAATGAGCAGTTCTTC. It yields the protein CSARVSGSYNEQFF.